This T cell receptor beta chain was captured by sequencing in a study of beta chain features in type 1 diabetes. The CDR3 length is 15 residues. The V gene's germline CDR1 is SGHTA and CDR2 FQGNSA. Trimming took 7 bases from V and 7 from J, leaving 20 bases between them. Reverse transcription of all isolated RNA meant that expressed TCRB transcripts were sequenced. Libraries were prepared by immunoSEQ multiplex PCR; TCRdb keeps only in-frame clonotypes and omits some of them. The sample has fewer than 450,000 clones; about 14% are singletons. Notes on the study in general: All four CD4+ subsets from Type 1 diabetes patients carried moderately but significantly shorter TCRB CDR3s.

This clone was observed a few times. As yet, its antigen is unknown. The sequencing input was naive CD4+ T cells from blood. The receptor comes from a woman between 18 and 29 years old with type 1 diabetes. The chain joins TRBV7-2 to TRBJ2-1; D perhaps matches TRBD2 (6 bases). CDR3 in DNA: TGTGCCAGCACGAGTGGGGGGAGAGCCCCGAATGAGCAGTTCTTC. Its translation is CASTSGGRAPNEQFF.